This TCR beta chain is drawn from a study of CD8+ T cells in alopecia areata. This CDR3 contains 13 residues. Germline trimming cut 5 bases from V and 5 bases from J; bases unmatched to any gene: 7. CDR1 is SGHRS, CDR2 YFSETQ, per germline. In each case, RNA was isolated and then reverse transcribed into cDNA as the sequencing template. Some clones are missing from TCRdb's copy, which holds only in-frame ones; the method was immunoSEQ multiplex PCR. The sample consists of fewer than 250,000 clones, approximately 61% of them appearing once. The sample in question was CD4+ T cells sorted from blood, obtained at week 0. This chain links TRBV5-1 with TRBJ2-7; 7 bases match TRBD1. This receptor was identified in a human donor with alopecia areata. The DNA for the CDR3 is TGCGCCAGCAGTATCCAGGGGGATAACGAGCAGTACTTC. It is translated as CASSIQGDNEQYF.